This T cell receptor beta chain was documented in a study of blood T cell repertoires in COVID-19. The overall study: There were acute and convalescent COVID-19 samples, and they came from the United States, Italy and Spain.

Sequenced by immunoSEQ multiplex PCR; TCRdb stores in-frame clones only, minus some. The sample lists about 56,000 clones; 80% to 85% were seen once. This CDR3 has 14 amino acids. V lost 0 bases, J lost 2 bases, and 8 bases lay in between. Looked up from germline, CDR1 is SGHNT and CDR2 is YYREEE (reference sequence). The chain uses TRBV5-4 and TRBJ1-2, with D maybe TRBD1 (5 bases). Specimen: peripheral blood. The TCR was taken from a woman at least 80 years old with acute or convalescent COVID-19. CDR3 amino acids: CASSLDQGNYGYTF. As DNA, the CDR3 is TGTGCCAGCAGCTTGGACCAGGGCAACTATGGCTACACCTTC.